This TCR beta chain is from a study of CD8+CD57+ T cells in acquired aplastic anemia. Study-level background: Average CD4+ read depth in healthy donors was around 10 million reads. Study-wide results and caveats: Found in both controls and patients were 25 to 35 CD8+ CDR3 sequences.

Details on this clonotype: Antigen specificity is unknown.

Genomic DNA, the template, was used for profiling of the TCR beta VDJ and CDR3. Via MiXCR, TCRdb re-called the reads, giving one row per CDR3 protein. The profile shows approximately 45,000 distinct CDR3 sequences, 55% to 75% of them singletons. Per the germline V gene, CDR1 is SNHLY and CDR2 is FYNNEI. CDR3 length: 14 residues. Trimming took 7 bases from V and 0 from J, leaving 12 bases between them. The sequenced sample was sorted CD4+, CD8+, or CD8+CD57+ T cells (not recorded which) from PBMCs. The V gene is TRBV2, the J gene TRBJ1-2; TRBD1 might be the D (5 bases). The sequence derives from a human donor in good health, serving as a control. As DNA, the CDR3 is TGTGCCAGCAAACGGGGGGGAGCTAACTATGGCTACACCTTC. Translation: CASKRGGANYGYTF.